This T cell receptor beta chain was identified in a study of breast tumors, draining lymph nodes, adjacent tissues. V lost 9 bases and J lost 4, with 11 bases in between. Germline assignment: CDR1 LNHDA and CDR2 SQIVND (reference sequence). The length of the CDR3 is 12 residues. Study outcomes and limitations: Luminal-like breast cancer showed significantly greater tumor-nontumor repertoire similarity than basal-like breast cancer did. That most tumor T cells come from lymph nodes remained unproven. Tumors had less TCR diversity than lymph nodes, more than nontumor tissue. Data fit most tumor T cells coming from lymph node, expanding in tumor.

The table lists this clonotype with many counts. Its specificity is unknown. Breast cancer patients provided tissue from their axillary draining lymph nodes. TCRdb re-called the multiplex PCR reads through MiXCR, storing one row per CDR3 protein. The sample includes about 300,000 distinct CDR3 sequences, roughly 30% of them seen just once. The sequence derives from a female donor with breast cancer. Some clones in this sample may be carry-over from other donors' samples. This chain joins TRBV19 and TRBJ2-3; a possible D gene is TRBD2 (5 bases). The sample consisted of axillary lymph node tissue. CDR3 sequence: CASGNLPDTQYF. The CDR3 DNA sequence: TGTGCCAGCGGGAACCTTCCAGATACGCAGTATTTT.